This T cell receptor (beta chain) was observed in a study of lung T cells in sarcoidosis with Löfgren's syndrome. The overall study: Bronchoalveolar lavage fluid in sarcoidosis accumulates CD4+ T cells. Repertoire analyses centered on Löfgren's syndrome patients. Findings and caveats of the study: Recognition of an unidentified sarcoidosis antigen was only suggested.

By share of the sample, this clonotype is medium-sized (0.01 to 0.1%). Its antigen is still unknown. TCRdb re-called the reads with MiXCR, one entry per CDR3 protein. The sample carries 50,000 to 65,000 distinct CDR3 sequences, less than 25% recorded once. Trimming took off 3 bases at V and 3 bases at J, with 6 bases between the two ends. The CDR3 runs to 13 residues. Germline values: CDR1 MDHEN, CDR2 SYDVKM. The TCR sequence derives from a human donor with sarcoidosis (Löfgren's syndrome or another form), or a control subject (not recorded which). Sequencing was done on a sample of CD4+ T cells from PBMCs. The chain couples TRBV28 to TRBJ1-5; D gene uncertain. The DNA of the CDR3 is TGTGCCAGCAGTTTGCAGAACAATCAGCCCCAGCATTTT. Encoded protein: CASSLQNNQPQHF.